The 29 T cell receptor beta chains presented below share a single source sample, sequenced in a study of graft-versus-host responses after intestinal transplantation. Some clones are missing from TCRdb's copy, which holds only in-frame ones; the method was immunoSEQ multiplex PCR. The data show tens of thousands of clones, with approximately 94% seen just once and 0.15% to 0.2% held by the top ten. These receptors have no identified antigens. This sample comprised unstimulated CD4+ T cells sorted from spleen or lymph node cells, obtained before transplant. The source is a human donor who was the organ donor for an intestinal transplant.

The V gene is TRBV19, the J gene TRBJ1-6; D is uncertain. This CDR3 is 17 amino acids long. Trimming removed 4 bases at V and 3 bases at J, with 16 bases between. Germline V lookup: CDR1 LNHDA, CDR2 SQIVND (reference sequence). CDR3 sequence: CASSTREGRYYNSPLHF. The CDR3 DNA follows: TGTGCCAGTAGTACGCGGGAAGGACGGTACTATAATTCACCCCTCCACTTT. The full variable domain, rest sourced from reference TRBV19 and TRBJ1-6, is DGGITQSPKYLFRKEGQNVTLSCEQNLNHDAMYWYRQDPGQGLRLIYYSQIVNDFQKGDIAEGYSVSREKKESFPLTVTSAQKNPTAFYLCASSTREGRYYNSPLHFGNGTRLTVT.

V usage is TRBV5-1 and J usage is TRBJ2-1; D not certain. The CDR3 consists of 14 residues. CDR1 and CDR2 (germline): SGHRS, YFSETQ. Between the trimmed V and J ends, which lost 4 bases and 6 bases, there was a span of 14 bases. The CDR3 loop reads CASSPLRAFNEQFF. In DNA form, the CDR3 reads TGCGCCAGCAGCCCATTGAGAGCGTTCAATGAGCAGTTCTTC.

The chain links TRBV5-6 to TRBJ2-5; D remains ambiguous. Trimming took off 2 bases at V and 1 base at J, with 0 bases between the two ends. The CDR3 loop spans 11 amino acids. Looked up from germline, CDR1 is SGHDT and CDR2 is YYEEEE. CDR3 nucleotides: TGTGCCAGCAGCTTCCAAGAGACCCAGTACTTC. Protein: CASSFQETQYF.

About this clone: The sample holds other DNA sequences that translate to the same CDR3. CDR3: CASSGQGYEQYF. CDR3 nucleotide sequence: TGTGCCAGTTCCGGACAGGGGTACGAGCAGTACTTC. The chain links TRBV19 to TRBJ2-7; 9 bases agree with TRBD1. After removal of 8 bases from V and 4 bases from J, the junction contained 3 bases not matched to a gene. The CDR3 consists of 12 residues. Germline V gene sequence: CDR1 LNHDA, CDR2 SQIVND (reference sequence).

Only one count was recorded for this clone. V usage is TRBV9 and J usage is TRBJ2-2, with 10 bases fitting TRBD2. The trim removed 2 bases at V and 0 bases at J, leaving 1 base unmatched. Germline V CDR1 and CDR2: SGDLS, YYNGEE. The CDR3 covers 16 residues. The CDR3, as DNA: TGTGCCAGCAGCGTCACTAGCGGGGCGAACACCGGGGAGCTGTTTTTT. This translates into CASSVTSGANTGELFF.

The chain is built from TRBV6-5 and TRBJ1-3; 8 bases fit TRBD1. Germline CDR1 reads MNHEY; CDR2 reads SVGAGI. CDR3 length equals 15 residues. The V and J ends lost 6 bases and 3 bases, in that order; junction bases with no gene match: 7. CDR3 bases: TGTGCCAGCAGCCCAGGGGGCGGCTTTGGAAACACCATATATTTT. Translating it yields CASSPGGGFGNTIYF.

The V and J genes are TRBV5-1 and TRBJ2-2; D ambiguous. This CDR3 has 15 amino acids. V dropped 0 bases and J dropped 7 bases, with 13 bases sitting between them. The germline CDR1 and CDR2 sequences are SGHRS and YFSETQ. Here the CDR3 DNA reads TGCGCCAGCAGCTTGGACACGGCCGAAGGCGGGGAGCTGTTTTTT. It specifies CASSLDTAEGGELFF.

The chain has TRBV6-5 and TRBJ1-4, with 8 bases aligning to TRBD1. The CDR3 is made up of 14 amino acids. The germline gives CDR1 MNHEY, CDR2 SVGAGI. V was clipped by 5 bases and J by 10 bases; unmatched bases: 9. The CDR3 DNA reads TGTGCCAGCAGTGAGGACAGGGTCACGGGAAAACTGTTTTTT. It translates to CASSEDRVTGKLFF.

This clone was observed once. V gene TRBV6-5 combines with J gene TRBJ1-6; the D is unclear. V was cut by 6 bases and J by 9 bases, with 18 bases left in between. Germline V gene data show CDR1 as MNHEY and CDR2 as SVGAGI. The CDR3 consists of 15 residues. The CDR3 protein is CASSRGIAAVSPLHF. CDR3 DNA: TGTGCCAGCAGCAGAGGGATCGCCGCCGTTTCACCCCTCCACTTT.

Only a few counts were recorded for this clone. J is TRBJ1-1 and V is TRBV28, with D unclear. The CDR3 is 14 residues long. Trimming took off 3 bases at V and 6 bases at J, with 14 bases between the two ends. Germline V gives CDR1 MDHEN, CDR2 SYDVKM. The CDR3 region is CASSFIIATSEAFF. The CDR3 DNA sequence: TGTGCCAGCAGTTTTATCATCGCAACCTCTGAAGCTTTCTTT.

The V call is TRBV30, the J call TRBJ1-1; D perhaps matches TRBD1 (6 bases). The CDR3 covers 16 residues. Trimming left V 1 base short and J 8 bases short, with 23 bases between. Per germline, CDR1 GTSNPN and CDR2 SVGIG (reference sequence). The CDR3 loop reads CAWSAPQIGGRAEAFF. The CDR3 nucleotides are TGTGCCTGGAGTGCTCCCCAAATAGGGGGACGAGCGGAAGCTTTCTTT.

This clone was seen a single time. The rearrangement links TRBV19 to TRBJ1-4; TRBD1 agrees at 11 bases. CDR1 is LNHDA and CDR2 is SQIVND in the germline V gene (reference sequence). The CDR3 loop spans 15 amino acids. The trim removed 4 bases at V and 7 bases at J, leaving 5 bases unmatched. The CDR3 DNA reads TGTGCCAGTAGTACCTCCGGGACAGGGGGTGAAAAACTGTTTTTT. It yields the protein CASSTSGTGGEKLFF.

The chain joins TRBV5-5 to TRBJ2-5, with TRBD2 as a possible D gene (5 bases). The CDR3 has 17 amino acids. V shed 1 base and J shed 0 bases, with 16 bases lying between them. Germline CDR1 SGHKS, CDR2 YYEKEE (reference sequence). The CDR3 loop reads CASSLLPSGSNQETQYF. The CDR3 coding sequence is TGTGCCAGCAGCTTGCTCCCCAGCGGCTCGAACCAAGAGACCCAGTACTTC.

The chain uses TRBV10-2 and TRBJ2-5; D uncertain. The CDR3 loop spans 14 amino acids. The germline gives CDR1 WSHSY, CDR2 SAAADI. V was clipped by 2 bases and J by 5 bases, with 12 bases between them. The CDR3: CASSEIELRETQYF. DNA of the CDR3: TGCGCCAGCAGTGAGATAGAGCTGAGGGAGACCCAGTACTTC.

The gene calls are TRBV30 and TRBJ1-5; D is unclear. This CDR3 contains 13 residues. Germline V gives CDR1 GTSNPN, CDR2 SVGIG (reference sequence). V was shortened by 0 bases and J by 0 bases, with 3 bases between the two germline ends. CDR3 coding DNA: TGTGCCTGGAGTGTGGATAGCAATCAGCCCCAGCATTTT. This translates into CAWSVDSNQPQHF. Full variable domain (rest looked up from reference TRBV30 and TRBJ1-5): SQTIHQWPATLVQPVGSPLSLECTVEGTSNPNLYWYRQAAGRGLQLLFYSVGIGQISSEVPQNLSASRPQDRQFILSSKKLLLSDSGFYLCAWSVDSNQPQHFGDGTRLSIL.

In DNA, the CDR3 is TGTGCCAGCAGCGTAGGGGGGGGCCTGGGCACAGATACGCAGTATTTT. This sequence encodes CASSVGGGLGTDTQYF. V gene TRBV9 combines with J gene TRBJ2-3, with D maybe TRBD2 (7 bases). Germline lookup yields CDR1 SGDLS and CDR2 YYNGEE. V shed 0 bases and J shed 1 base, with 12 bases lying between them. This CDR3 is built from 16 residues.

The chain combines TRBV7-9 with TRBJ2-7; the D is unclear. Trimming took off 2 bases at V and 1 base at J, with 9 bases between the two ends. CDR1 and CDR2 from the germline V gene are SEHNR and FQNEAQ (reference sequence). CDR3 length equals 14 residues. CDR3 DNA: TGTGCCAGCAGCTTAACACAGCCTTCCTACGAGCAGTACTTC. Translating gives CASSLTQPSYEQYF.

A word on this clone: In the same sample, other DNA sequences code for this CDR3. The CDR3 loop reads CASSAGTVQNTEAFF. CDR3 coding DNA: TGTGCCAGCTCGGCCGGGACAGTCCAAAACACTGAAGCTTTCTTT. The chain recombines TRBV18 with TRBJ1-1, with 7 nucleotides matching TRBD1. CDR1 is KGHSH and CDR2 is LQKENI in the germline V gene. After removal of 6 bases from V and 2 bases from J, the junction contained 9 bases not matched to a gene. The CDR3 sequence is 15 residues long.

This chain uses TRBV5-8 with TRBJ1-2; 7 bases fit TRBD1. Germline CDR1 is SGHTS and CDR2 is YDEGEE. V lost 2 bases, J lost 7 bases, and 5 bases stayed unmatched. CDR3 length: 13 amino acids. The CDR3 DNA sequence: TGTGCCAGCAGCTTTGCCAGGGGGGGTGGCTACACCTTC. Protein sequence: CASSFARGGGYTF. The full variable domain, its missing parts supplied by reference TRBV5-8 and TRBJ1-2, is EAGVTQSPTHLIKTRGQQATLRCSPISGHTSVYWYQQALGLGLQFLLWYDEGEERNRGNFPPRFSGRQFPNYSSELNVNALELEDSALYLCASSFARGGGYTFGSGTRLTVV.

The rearrangement links TRBV9 to TRBJ1-3; 9 nucleotides line up with TRBD1. V lost 3 bases and J lost 8; bases outside the gene matches: 12. CDR1 is SGDLS, CDR2 YYNGEE, per germline. The CDR3 is 16 residues long. The CDR3 coding sequence is TGTGCCAGCAGCGCAGACCCCGGGACAGGGTTAGACACCATATATTTT. Its translation is CASSADPGTGLDTIYF. The full variable domain, rest sourced from reference TRBV9 and TRBJ1-3, is DSGVTQTPKHLITATGQRVTLRCSPRSGDLSVYWYQQSLDQGLQFLIQYYNGEERAKGNILERFSAQQFPDLHSELNLSSLELGDSALYFCASSADPGTGLDTIYFGEGSWLTVV.

The chain recombines TRBV5-1 with TRBJ1-2; 9 bases match TRBD1. This CDR3 comprises 15 residues. Germline assignment: CDR1 SGHRS and CDR2 YFSETQ. Germline trimming cut 4 bases from V and 7 bases from J; bases unmatched to any gene: 11. Written as DNA, the CDR3 is TGCGCCAGCAGCCCGGCGGGACAGGGAAGTTTTGGCTACACCTTC. It encodes CASSPAGQGSFGYTF.

This chain joins TRBV6-1 and TRBJ1-2; D gene uncertain. The germline gives CDR1 MNHNS, CDR2 SASEGT. V gave up 5 bases and J gave up 5 bases, with 15 bases separating them. This CDR3 contains 14 residues. The CDR3 DNA reads TGTGCCAGCAGTCTTACTCTGGTGCTATATGGCTACACCTTC. Translation: CASSLTLVLYGYTF.

This clone was detected only once. The V and J genes are TRBV7-6 and TRBJ1-5, with TRBD1 matching over 7 bases. Germline CDR1 and CDR2: SGHVS and FNYEAQ. The CDR3 consists of 14 residues. V shed 1 base, J shed 4 bases, and the junction held 1 base outside the gene matches. The CDR3 sequence: CASSLVQGNQPQHF. The DNA for the CDR3 is TGTGCCAGCAGCTTAGTACAGGGGAATCAGCCCCAGCATTTT. Combining the CDR3 with reference TRBV7-6 and TRBJ1-5 gives the whole variable domain GAGVSQSPRYKVTKRGQDVALRCDPISGHVSLYWYRQALGQGPEFLTYFNYEAQQDKSGLPNDRFSAERPEGSISTLTIQRTEQRDSAMYRCASSLVQGNQPQHFGDGTRLSIL.

The J gene is TRBJ2-7, the V gene TRBV11-3; D tentatively fits TRBD1 or TRBD2 (5 bases each). Germline V gives CDR1 SGHNT, CDR2 YENEEA. V lost 4 bases to trimming and J lost 4 bases, with 14 bases between them. This CDR3 is built from 14 residues. CDR3 sequence (DNA): TGTGCCAGCAGCTCCCAGGGACCTCTTTACGAGCAGTACTTC. Protein sequence: CASSSQGPLYEQYF.

Only a few counts were recorded for this clone. This rearrangement joins TRBV7-3 to TRBJ2-2; D not certain. Germline CDR1 SGHTA, CDR2 FQGTGA. Deletions cut 1 base from V and 0 bases from J, with 9 bases between. The CDR3 is made up of 16 amino acids. CDR3 coding DNA: TGTGCCAGCAGCTTAATGTCTCCAGCGAACACCGGGGAGCTGTTTTTT. It translates to CASSLMSPANTGELFF.

The V and J genes are TRBV7-2 and TRBJ2-5, with 9 bases aligning to TRBD1. V shed 5 bases, J shed 5 bases, and the junction held 12 bases outside the gene matches. Germline V gives CDR1 SGHTA, CDR2 FQGNSA. The CDR3 has 16 amino acids. CDR3 in DNA: TGTGCCAGCAGCGCGCGAGGACAGGGGATCTGGGAGACCCAGTACTTC. Amino acids: CASSARGQGIWETQYF.

The V gene is TRBV5-1, the J gene TRBJ1-3, with D perhaps matching TRBD1 (6 bases). V was cut by 4 bases and J by 1 base, with 18 bases left in between. Germline V gene lookup returns CDR1 SGHRS and CDR2 YFSETQ. The CDR3 contains 17 residues. CDR3 amino acids: CASSIPTGGLSGNTIYF. The CDR3 DNA sequence: TGCGCCAGCAGCATCCCGACAGGCGGATTATCTGGAAACACCATATATTTT.

The rearrangement uses TRBV7-9 and TRBJ1-1; the D gene is possibly TRBD1 (5 bases). V lost 4 bases, J lost 1 base, and 13 bases lay in between. Germline V CDR1 and CDR2: SEHNR, FQNEAQ (reference sequence). The CDR3 loop spans 15 amino acids. The CDR3 region is CASSYGGVSNTEAFF. CDR3 nucleotides: TGTGCCAGCAGCTACGGGGGAGTGTCGAACACTGAAGCTTTCTTT.

The J gene is TRBJ2-7, the V gene TRBV10-3; TRBD1 matches 9 bases. The CDR3 totals 15 residues. In germline, CDR1 is ENHRY, CDR2 SYGVKD. V was clipped by 6 bases and J by 2 bases; unmatched bases: 8. CDR3 loop: CAISAPDRGAYEQYF. DNA of the CDR3: TGTGCCATCAGCGCTCCGGACAGGGGAGCCTACGAGCAGTACTTC.